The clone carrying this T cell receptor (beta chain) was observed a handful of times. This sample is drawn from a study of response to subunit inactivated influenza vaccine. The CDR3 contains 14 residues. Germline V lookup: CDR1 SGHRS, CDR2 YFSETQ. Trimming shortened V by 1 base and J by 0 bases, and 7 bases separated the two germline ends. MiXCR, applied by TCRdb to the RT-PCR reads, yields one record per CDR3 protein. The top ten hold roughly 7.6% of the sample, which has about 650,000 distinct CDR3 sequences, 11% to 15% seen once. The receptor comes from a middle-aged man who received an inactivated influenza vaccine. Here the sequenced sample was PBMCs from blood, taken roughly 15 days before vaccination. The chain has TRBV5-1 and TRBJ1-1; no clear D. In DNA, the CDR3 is TGCGCCAGCAGCTTGAGGGTCATGAACACTGAAGCTTTCTTT. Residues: CASSLRVMNTEAFF.